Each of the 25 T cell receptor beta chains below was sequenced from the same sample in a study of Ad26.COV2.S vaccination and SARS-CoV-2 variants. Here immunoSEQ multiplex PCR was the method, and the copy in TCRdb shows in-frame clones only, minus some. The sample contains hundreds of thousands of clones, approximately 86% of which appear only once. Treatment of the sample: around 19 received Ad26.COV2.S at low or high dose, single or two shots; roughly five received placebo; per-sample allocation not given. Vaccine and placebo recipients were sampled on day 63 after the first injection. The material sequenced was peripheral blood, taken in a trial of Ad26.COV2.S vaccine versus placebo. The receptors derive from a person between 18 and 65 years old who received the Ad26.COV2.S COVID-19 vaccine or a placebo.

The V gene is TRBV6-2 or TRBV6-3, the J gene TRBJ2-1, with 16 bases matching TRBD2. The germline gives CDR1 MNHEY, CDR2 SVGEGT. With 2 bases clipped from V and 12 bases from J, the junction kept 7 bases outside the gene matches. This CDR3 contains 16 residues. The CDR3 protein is CASSYRGLAGGSGQFF. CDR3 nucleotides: TGTGCCAGCAGTTACCGGGGACTAGCGGGAGGGTCTGGGCAGTTCTTC.

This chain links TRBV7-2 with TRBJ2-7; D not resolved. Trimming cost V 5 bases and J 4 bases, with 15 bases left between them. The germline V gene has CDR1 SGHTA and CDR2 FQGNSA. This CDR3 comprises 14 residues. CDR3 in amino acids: CASSLGGGAYEQYF. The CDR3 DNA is TGTGCCAGCAGCCTCGGCGGCGGAGCTTACGAGCAGTACTTC.

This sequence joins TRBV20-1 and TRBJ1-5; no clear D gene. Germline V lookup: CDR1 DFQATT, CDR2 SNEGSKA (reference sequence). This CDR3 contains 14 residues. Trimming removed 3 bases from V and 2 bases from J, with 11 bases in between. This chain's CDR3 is CSASSSMGNQPQHF. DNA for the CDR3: TGCAGTGCTAGTTCGTCCATGGGCAATCAGCCCCAGCATTTT.

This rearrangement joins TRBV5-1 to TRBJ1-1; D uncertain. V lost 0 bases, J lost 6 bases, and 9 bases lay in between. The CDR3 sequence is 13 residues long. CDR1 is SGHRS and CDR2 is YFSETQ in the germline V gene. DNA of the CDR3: TGCGCCAGCAGCTTGGGAGGTCGGGCTGAAGCTTTCTTT. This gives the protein CASSLGGRAEAFF. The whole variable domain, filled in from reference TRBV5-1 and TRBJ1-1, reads KAGVTQTPRYLIKTRGQQVTLSCSPISGHRSVSWYQQTPGQGLQFLFEYFSETQRNKGNFPGRFSGRQFSNSRSEMNVSTLELGDSALYLCASSLGGRAEAFFGQGTRLTVV.

The CDR3 nucleotides read TGTGCCAGCAGTCCAGCGGGGGGTCGGCTTGAGACCCAGTACTTC. Protein sequence: CASSPAGGRLETQYF. The chain has TRBV27 and TRBJ2-5, with 9 bases aligning to TRBD2. The CDR3 is 15 amino acids. Trimming at V came to 5 bases and at J to 5 bases, leaving 9 bases not matched to a gene. Germline V gene lookup returns CDR1 MNHEY and CDR2 SMNVEV (reference sequence).

The chain's CDR3 is CATSSAGGPVGEQYF. CDR3 sequence (DNA): TGTGCCACCAGTTCTGCGGGAGGGCCGGTTGGCGAGCAGTACTTC. The genes are TRBV24-1 and TRBJ2-7, with 9 positions matching TRBD2. The V and J ends lost 6 bases and 6 bases, in that order; junction bases with no gene match: 11. This CDR3 is 15 amino acids long. Per germline, CDR1 KGHDR and CDR2 SFDVKD.

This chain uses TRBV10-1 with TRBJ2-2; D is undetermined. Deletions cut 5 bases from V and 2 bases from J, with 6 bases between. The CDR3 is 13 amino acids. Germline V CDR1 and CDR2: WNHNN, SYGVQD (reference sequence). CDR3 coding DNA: TGCGCCAGCAGTAAGGAAAACACCGGGGAGCTGTTTTTT. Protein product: CASSKENTGELFF.

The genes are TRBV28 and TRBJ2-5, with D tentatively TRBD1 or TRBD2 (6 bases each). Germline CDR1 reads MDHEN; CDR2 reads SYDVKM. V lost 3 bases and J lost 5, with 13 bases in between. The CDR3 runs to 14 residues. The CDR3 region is CASSFGGGWETQYF. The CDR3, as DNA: TGTGCCAGCAGTTTCGGAGGGGGATGGGAGACCCAGTACTTC.

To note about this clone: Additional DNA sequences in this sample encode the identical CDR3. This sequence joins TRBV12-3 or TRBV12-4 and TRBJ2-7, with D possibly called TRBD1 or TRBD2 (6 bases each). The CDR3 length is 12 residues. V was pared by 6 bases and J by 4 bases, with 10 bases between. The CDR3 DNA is TGTGCCAGCAGAGGGGGGACTTACGAGCAGTACTTC. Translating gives CASRGGTYEQYF.

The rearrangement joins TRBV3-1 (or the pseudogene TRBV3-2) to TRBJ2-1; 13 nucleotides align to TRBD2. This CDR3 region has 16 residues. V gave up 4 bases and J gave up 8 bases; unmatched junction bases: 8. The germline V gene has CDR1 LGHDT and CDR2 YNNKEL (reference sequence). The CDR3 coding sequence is TGTGCCAGCAGCCCTCCCACTAGCGGGGGGGCCTATGAGCAGTTCTTC. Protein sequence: CASSPPTSGGAYEQFF.

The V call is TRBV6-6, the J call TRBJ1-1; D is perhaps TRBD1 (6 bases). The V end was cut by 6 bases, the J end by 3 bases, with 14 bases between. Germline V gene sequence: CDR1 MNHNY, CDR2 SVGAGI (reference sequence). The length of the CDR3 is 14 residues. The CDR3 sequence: CASSSRGLDTEAFF. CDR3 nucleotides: TGTGCCAGCAGCTCTCGGGGGCTTGACACTGAAGCTTTCTTT.

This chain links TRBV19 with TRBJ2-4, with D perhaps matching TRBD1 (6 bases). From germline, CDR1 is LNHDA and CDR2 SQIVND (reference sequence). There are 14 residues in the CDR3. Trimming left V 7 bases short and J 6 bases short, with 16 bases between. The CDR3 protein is CASISSGAGNIQYF. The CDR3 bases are TGTGCCAGTATCTCCTCAGGGGCGGGAAACATTCAGTACTTC.

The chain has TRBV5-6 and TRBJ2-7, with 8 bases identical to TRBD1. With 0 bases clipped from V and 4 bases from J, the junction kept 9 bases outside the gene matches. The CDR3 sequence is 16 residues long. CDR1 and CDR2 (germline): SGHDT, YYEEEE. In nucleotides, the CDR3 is TGTGCCAGCAGCTTGGCCAGGCGGACAGGGCTGTACGAGCAGTACTTC. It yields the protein CASSLARRTGLYEQYF.

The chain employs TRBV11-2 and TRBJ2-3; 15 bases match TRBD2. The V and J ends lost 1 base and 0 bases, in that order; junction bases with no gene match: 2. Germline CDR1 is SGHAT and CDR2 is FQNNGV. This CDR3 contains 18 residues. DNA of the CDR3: TGTGCCAGCAGCTTAGGGGGACTAGCGGGGGGAAGCACAGATACGCAGTATTTT. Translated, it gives CASSLGGLAGGSTDTQYF.

CDR3 residues: CATSDSGTGDGYTF. CDR3 DNA: TGTGCCACCAGTGATAGCGGGACGGGCGATGGCTACACCTTC. The gene calls are TRBV24-1 and TRBJ1-2; D might be TRBD1 (5 bases). V was cut by 3 bases and J by 6 bases, with 13 bases left in between. The CDR3 length is 14 residues. The germline gives CDR1 KGHDR, CDR2 SFDVKD.

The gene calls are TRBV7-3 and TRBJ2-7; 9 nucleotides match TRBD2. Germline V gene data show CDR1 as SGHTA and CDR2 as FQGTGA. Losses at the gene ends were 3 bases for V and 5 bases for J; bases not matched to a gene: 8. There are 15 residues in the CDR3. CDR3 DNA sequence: TGTGCCAGCAGCTTGACTAGCGGCTTGGCCCACGAGCAGTACTTC. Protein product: CASSLTSGLAHEQYF.

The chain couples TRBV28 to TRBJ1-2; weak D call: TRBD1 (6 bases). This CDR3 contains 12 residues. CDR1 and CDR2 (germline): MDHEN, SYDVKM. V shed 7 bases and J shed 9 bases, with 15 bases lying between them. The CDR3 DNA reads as TGTGCCAGCACCCTCGTAGGGGGTAGCTACACCTTC. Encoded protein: CASTLVGGSYTF.

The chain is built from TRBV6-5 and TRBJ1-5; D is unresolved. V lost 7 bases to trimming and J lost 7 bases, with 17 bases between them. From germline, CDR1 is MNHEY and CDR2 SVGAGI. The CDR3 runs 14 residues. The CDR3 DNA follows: TGTGCCAGCACCATCGGGCCAGGTGGCCAGCCCCAGCATTTT. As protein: CASTIGPGGQPQHF.

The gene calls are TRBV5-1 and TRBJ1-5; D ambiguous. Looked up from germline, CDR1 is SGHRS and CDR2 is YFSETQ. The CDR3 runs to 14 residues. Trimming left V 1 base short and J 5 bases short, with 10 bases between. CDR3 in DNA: TGCGCCAGCAGCTTGAGTCCCGCCGATCAGCCCCAGCATTTT. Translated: CASSLSPADQPQHF.

CDR3 bases: TGTGCCAGCAGCCCCCGGGCCTATATGGCTTTCTTT. As protein: CASSPRAYMAFF. This chain joins TRBV7-2 and TRBJ1-1, with unresolved D. The CDR3 totals 12 residues. Trimming took off 5 bases at V and 11 bases at J, with 15 bases between the two ends. Germline V gene lookup returns CDR1 SGHTA and CDR2 FQGNSA.

The CDR3 spells CASQTGGKDTQYF. CDR3 in DNA: TGTGCCAGCCAGACAGGGGGGAAAGATACGCAGTATTTT. The V call is TRBV12-3 or TRBV12-4, the J call TRBJ2-3; 9 bases line up with TRBD1. With 8 bases clipped from V and 5 bases from J, the junction kept 5 bases outside the gene matches. The CDR3 consists of 13 residues.

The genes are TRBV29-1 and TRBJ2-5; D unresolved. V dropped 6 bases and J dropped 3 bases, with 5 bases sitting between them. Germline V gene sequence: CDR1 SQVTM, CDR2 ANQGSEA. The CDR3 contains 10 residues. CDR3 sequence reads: CSVVKETQYF. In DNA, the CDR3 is TGCAGCGTCGTCAAAGAGACCCAGTACTTC.

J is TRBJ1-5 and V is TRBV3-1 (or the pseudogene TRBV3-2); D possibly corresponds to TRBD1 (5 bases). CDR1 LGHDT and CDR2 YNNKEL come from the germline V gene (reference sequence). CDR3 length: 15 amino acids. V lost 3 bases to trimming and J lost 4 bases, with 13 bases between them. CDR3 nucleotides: TGTGCCAGCAGCCAGGGGCCACCGGGGAATCAGCCCCAGCATTTT. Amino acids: CASSQGPPGNQPQHF.

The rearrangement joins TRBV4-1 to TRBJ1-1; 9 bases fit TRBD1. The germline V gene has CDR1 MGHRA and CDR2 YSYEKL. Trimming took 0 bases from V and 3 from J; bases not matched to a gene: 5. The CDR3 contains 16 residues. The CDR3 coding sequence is TGCGCCAGCAGCCAAGAAGGGGACAGGGCAGACACTGAAGCTTTCTTT. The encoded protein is CASSQEGDRADTEAFF.

CDR3 coding DNA: TGTGCCAGTAGTATAAACTACTCCCCGGGACCCTCGGGTGAAAAACTGTTTTTT. Protein: CASSINYSPGPSGEKLFF. The genes are TRBV19 and TRBJ1-4; possible D gene TRBD1, 5 bases. This CDR3 has 18 residues. The V and J ends lost 2 bases and 7 bases respectively, with 23 bases between them. Germline CDR1 LNHDA, CDR2 SQIVND (reference sequence).